A single TCR beta chain is shown here with its context. This sample is part of a study of cytomegalovirus exposure and HLA in healthy donors. Researchers ran the PCR with 60 Vbeta and 13 Jbeta primers. Assay: immunoSEQ multiplex PCR; the TCRdb copy retains only in-frame clones and omits some. The sample holds 70,000 to 95,000 clones, over 60% seen once. The germline V gene has CDR1 SQVTM and CDR2 ANQGSEA. This CDR3 contains 13 residues. Sequenced sample: PBMCs. The chain uses TRBV29-1 and TRBJ2-3, with a weak D call TRBD1 (5 bases). The clonotype originates from a man aged 25-45 years in good health and CMV-seropositive. The CDR3 loop reads CSGAAGPTDTQYF. The CDR3 region has the DNA TGCAGTGGGGCCGCAGGACCCACAGATACGCAGTATTTT.